This TCR beta chain was retrieved from a study of T cell repertoires in cytomegalovirus infection. Overall study: Public TCR beta signatures marked donors with CMV infection and the matching HLA. Whole-study findings and limits: The response measured ex vivo was dominated by TCR beta clonotypes (HLA-C-restricted and CMV-specific). Summed frequency of public TCR beta families distinguished CMV carriers with the relevant HLA.

Germline CDR1 and CDR2: SGHRS and YFSETQ. The germline V and J ends were trimmed by 2 bases and 8 bases, with 10 bases remaining between them. The CDR3 sequence is 12 residues long. This clonotype was observed a few times. No antigen is known for it. Via MiXCR, TCRdb re-called the reads, giving one row per CDR3 protein. In the table there are 400,000 or so distinct CDR3 sequences, around 18% of which are singletons. V is TRBV5-1 and J is TRBJ1-1; D is uncertain. The source material was PBMCs. This sequence was found in a human donor in good health (CMV status not recorded). Some clones in this sample may be carry-over from other donors' samples. The CDR3 is CASSFNRAEAFF. The CDR3 DNA is TGCGCCAGCAGCTTTAATCGGGCAGAAGCTTTCTTT.